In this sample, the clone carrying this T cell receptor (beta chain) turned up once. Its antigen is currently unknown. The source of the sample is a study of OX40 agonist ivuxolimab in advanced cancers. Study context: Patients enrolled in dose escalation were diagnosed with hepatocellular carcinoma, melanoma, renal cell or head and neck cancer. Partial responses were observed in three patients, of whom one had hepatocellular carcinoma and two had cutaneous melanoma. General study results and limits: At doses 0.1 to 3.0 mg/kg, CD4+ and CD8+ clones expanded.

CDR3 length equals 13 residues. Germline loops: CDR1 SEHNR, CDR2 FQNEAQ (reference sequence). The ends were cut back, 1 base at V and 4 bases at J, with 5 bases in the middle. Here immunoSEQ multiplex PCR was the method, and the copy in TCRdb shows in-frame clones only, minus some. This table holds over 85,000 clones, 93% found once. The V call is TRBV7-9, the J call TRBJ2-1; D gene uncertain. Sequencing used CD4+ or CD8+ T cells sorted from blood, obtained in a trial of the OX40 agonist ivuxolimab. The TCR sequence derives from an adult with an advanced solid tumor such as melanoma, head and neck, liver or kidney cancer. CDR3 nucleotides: TGTGCCAGCAGCTTAGGTCTTTACAATGAGCAGTTCTTC. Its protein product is CASSLGLYNEQFF.